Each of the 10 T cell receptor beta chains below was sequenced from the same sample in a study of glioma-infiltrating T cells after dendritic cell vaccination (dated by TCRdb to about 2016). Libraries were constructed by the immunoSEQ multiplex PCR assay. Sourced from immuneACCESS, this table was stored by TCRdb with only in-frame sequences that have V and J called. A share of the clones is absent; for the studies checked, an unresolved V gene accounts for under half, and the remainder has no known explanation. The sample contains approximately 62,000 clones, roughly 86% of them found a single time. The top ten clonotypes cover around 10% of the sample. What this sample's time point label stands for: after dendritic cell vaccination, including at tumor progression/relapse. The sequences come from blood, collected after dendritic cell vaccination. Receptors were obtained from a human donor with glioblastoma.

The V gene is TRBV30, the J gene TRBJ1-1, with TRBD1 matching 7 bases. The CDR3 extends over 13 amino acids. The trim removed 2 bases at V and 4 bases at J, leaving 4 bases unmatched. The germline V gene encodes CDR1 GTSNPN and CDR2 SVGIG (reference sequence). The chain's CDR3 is CAWSKTGSTEAFF. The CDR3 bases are TGTGCCTGGAGTAAGACAGGGTCCACTGAAGCTTTCTTT.

CDR3 protein: CASSPTGFPYEQYF. Written as DNA, the CDR3 is TGTGCCAGCAGCCCCACAGGGTTTCCCTACGAGCAGTACTTC. The genes are TRBV7-9 and TRBJ2-7; weak D call: TRBD1 (6 bases). V dropped 5 bases and J dropped 2 bases, with 13 bases sitting between them. From germline, CDR1 is SEHNR and CDR2 FQNEAQ (reference sequence). This CDR3 contains 14 residues.

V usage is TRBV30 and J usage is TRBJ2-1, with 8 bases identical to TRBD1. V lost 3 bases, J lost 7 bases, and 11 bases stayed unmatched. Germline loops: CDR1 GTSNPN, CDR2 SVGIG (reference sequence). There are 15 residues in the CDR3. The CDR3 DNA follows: TGTGCCTGGAGCGGGGGCAGGGGGCCAGGTAATGAGCAGTTCTTC. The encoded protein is CAWSGGRGPGNEQFF.

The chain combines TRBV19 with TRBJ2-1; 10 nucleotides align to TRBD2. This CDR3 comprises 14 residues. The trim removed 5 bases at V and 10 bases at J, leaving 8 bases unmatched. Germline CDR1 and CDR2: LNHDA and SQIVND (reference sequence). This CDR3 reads CASSLRTSGYEQFF. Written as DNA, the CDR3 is TGTGCCAGTAGTCTTCGGACTAGCGGTTACGAGCAGTTCTTC.

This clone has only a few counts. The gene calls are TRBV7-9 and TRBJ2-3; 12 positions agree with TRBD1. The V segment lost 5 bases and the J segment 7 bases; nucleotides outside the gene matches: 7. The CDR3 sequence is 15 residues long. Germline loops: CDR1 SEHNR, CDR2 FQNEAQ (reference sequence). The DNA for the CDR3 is TGTGCCAGCAGCCCCGGGACAGGGGGCTTTAATACGCAGTATTTT. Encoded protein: CASSPGTGGFNTQYF.

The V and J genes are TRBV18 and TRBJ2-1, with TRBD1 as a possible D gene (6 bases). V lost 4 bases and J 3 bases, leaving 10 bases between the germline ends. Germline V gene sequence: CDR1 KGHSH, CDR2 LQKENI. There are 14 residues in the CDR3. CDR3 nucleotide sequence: TGTGCCAGCTCACTACTGGACAGCTACAATGAGCAGTTCTTC. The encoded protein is CASSLLDSYNEQFF.

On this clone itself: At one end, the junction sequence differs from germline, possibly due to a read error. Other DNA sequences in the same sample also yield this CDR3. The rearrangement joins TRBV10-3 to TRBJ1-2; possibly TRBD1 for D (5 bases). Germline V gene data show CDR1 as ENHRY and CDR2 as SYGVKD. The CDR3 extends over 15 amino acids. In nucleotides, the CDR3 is TGCGCCATCAGTGAAGAGGCAGGGCCAGTGGATGGCTACACCTTC. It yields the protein CAISEEAGPVDGYTF.

The CDR3 region is CASSQDRSGLHNEQFF. Here the CDR3 DNA reads TGTGCCAGCAGCCAAGATCGTAGCGGGCTGCACAATGAGCAGTTCTTC. The chain couples TRBV4-2 to TRBJ2-1; 7 bases fit TRBD2. Looked up from germline, CDR1 is LGHNA and CDR2 is YNFKEQ. This CDR3 region has 16 residues. J was trimmed by 5 bases and V by 0 bases; bases with no gene match: 7.

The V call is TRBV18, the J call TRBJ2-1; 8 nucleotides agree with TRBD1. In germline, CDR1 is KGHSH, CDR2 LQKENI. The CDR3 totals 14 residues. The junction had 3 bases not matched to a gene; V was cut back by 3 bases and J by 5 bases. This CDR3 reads CASSPRTGNNEQFF. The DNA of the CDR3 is TGTGCCAGCTCACCTCGGACAGGGAACAATGAGCAGTTCTTC.

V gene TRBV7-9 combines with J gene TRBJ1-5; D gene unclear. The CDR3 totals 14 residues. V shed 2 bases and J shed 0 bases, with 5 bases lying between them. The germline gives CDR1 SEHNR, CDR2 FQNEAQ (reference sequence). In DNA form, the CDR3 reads TGTGCCAGCAGCTTACGCAGTAGCAATCAGCCCCAGCATTTT. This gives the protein CASSLRSSNQPQHF.